These 13 T cell receptor beta chains originate from one sample sequenced in a study of T cells in Graves' hyperthyroidism and ophthalmopathy. TCR beta CDR3 region amplification was performed from RNA transcripts. TCR CDR3 underwent first-round RT-PCR with the HTBI primer set. TCRdb redid the calling of the multiplex PCR reads with MiXCR, one entry per CDR3 protein. The sample carries under 450,000 distinct CDR3 sequences, 15% to 19% recorded once. Sequences were obtained from blood. Every receptor here comes from a woman between 18 and 29 years old with Graves' hyperthyroidism.

This clonotype was seen only a few times. This rearrangement joins TRBV24-1 to TRBJ1-2, with D possibly being TRBD1 (5 bases). The CDR3 has 12 amino acids. Between the trimmed V and J ends, which lost 6 bases and 8 bases, there was a span of 12 bases. Germline V gene sequence: CDR1 KGHDR, CDR2 SFDVKD. CDR3 loop: CATSSGVGGYTF. The CDR3 DNA sequence: TGTGCCACCAGTTCGGGGGTTGGAGGCTACACCTTC.

V and J are TRBV6-1 and TRBJ1-6, with a weak D call TRBD1 (6 bases). Germline loops: CDR1 MNHNS, CDR2 SASEGT. V was trimmed by 10 bases and J by 3 bases, leaving 10 bases between them. The CDR3 is 13 amino acids. In DNA, the CDR3 is TGTGCCAACTACAGGGACTATAATTCACCCCTCCACTTT. The encoded protein is CANYRDYNSPLHF.

The rearrangement uses TRBV3-1 and TRBJ2-3; 12 bases agree with TRBD2. CDR1 is LGHDT, CDR2 YNNKEL, per germline (reference sequence). This CDR3 has 17 amino acids. J was trimmed by 2 bases and V by 6 bases; bases with no gene match: 9. As DNA, the CDR3 is TGTGCCAGCAGTCCCGGACTAGCGGGGCTCAACACAGATACGCAGTATTTT. This gives the protein CASSPGLAGLNTDTQYF.

This clonotype has a handful of counts. The J gene is TRBJ2-7, the V gene TRBV6-1, with TRBD1 matching 8 bases. Per the germline V gene, CDR1 is MNHNS and CDR2 is SASEGT. This CDR3 has 14 amino acids. V trimming: 6 bases; J trimming: 3 bases; junction bases outside the gene matches: 7. CDR3 residues: CASRGGQDSYEQYF. CDR3 sequence (DNA): TGTGCCAGCAGGGGGGGACAGGATAGCTACGAGCAGTACTTC.

This chain uses TRBV19 with TRBJ2-7; D is unclear. V lost 5 bases and J 0 bases, leaving 8 bases between the germline ends. Germline CDR1 LNHDA, CDR2 SQIVND (reference sequence). The CDR3 runs 13 residues. In nucleotides, the CDR3 is TGTGCCAGTAGTGTGCGGCTCTCCTACGAGCAGTACTTC. Translation: CASSVRLSYEQYF.

The chain joins TRBV4-2 to TRBJ2-1; a possible D gene is TRBD1 (6 bases). The end of the DNA is better explained by TRBJ2-7, so the J call may be wrong. Germline CDR1 is LGHNA and CDR2 is YNFKEQ. This CDR3 region has 13 residues. CDR3 bases: TGTGCCAGCAGCCAAGAAAGGACAGCTGAGCAGTACTTC. Translated, it gives CASSQERTAEQYF.

This clonotype was picked up many times. The rearrangement links TRBV28 to TRBJ2-7; tentative D call: TRBD2 (6 bases). The CDR3 length is 17 residues. The V gene's germline CDR1 is MDHEN and CDR2 SYDVKM. The V end was cut by 3 bases, the J end by 2 bases, with 20 bases between. In nucleotides, the CDR3 is TGTGCCAGCAGTTTCGTCGGGGGTGAGAGTATGCCCTACGAGCAGTACTTC. Residues: CASSFVGGESMPYEQYF.

In its sample, this clonotype was seen many times. The J gene is TRBJ2-7, the V gene TRBV13, with a tentative D call TRBD2 (6 bases). V was shortened by 1 base and J by 7 bases, with 14 bases between the two germline ends. Germline assignment: CDR1 PRHDT and CDR2 FYEKMQ (reference sequence). CDR3 length equals 14 residues. This CDR3 is CASSLVAGPGEQYF. The CDR3 DNA is TGTGCCAGCAGCTTAGTGGCGGGGCCAGGGGAGCAGTACTTC.

This chain uses TRBV7-6 with TRBJ1-1, with D maybe TRBD1 (6 bases). Trimming stripped 4 bases from V and 5 bases from J, with 17 bases between. Germline CDR1 SGHVS, CDR2 FNYEAQ. The CDR3 is 15 residues long. In DNA, the CDR3 is TGTGCCAGCAGCTCCAATCCAGGGGAGAAAACTGAAGCTTTCTTT. As protein: CASSSNPGEKTEAFF.

This clonotype was counted many times. J is TRBJ1-5 and V is TRBV27; D is uncertain. This CDR3 comprises 16 residues. Per germline, CDR1 MNHEY and CDR2 SMNVEV (reference sequence). The ends were cut back, 5 bases at V and 2 bases at J, with 16 bases in the middle. This chain's CDR3 is CASSPYREIRNQPQHF. The CDR3 region has the DNA TGTGCCAGCAGTCCCTACCGGGAGATCCGCAATCAGCCCCAGCATTTT.

This clonotype was counted many times. The V call is TRBV5-1, the J call TRBJ1-5; 10 nucleotides match TRBD1. CDR3 size: 14 residues. Trimming took 4 bases from V and 7 from J; bases not matched to a gene: 5. CDR1 and CDR2 from the germline V gene are SGHRS and YFSETQ. CDR3 protein: CASSAGTGEQPQHF. In DNA form, the CDR3 reads TGCGCCAGCAGCGCGGGGACAGGGGAGCAGCCCCAGCATTTT. The full variable domain, completed using reference TRBV5-1 and TRBJ1-5, is KAGVTQTPRYLIKTRGQQVTLSCSPISGHRSVSWYQQTPGQGLQFLFEYFSETQRNKGNFPGRFSGRQFSNSRSEMNVSTLELGDSALYLCASSAGTGEQPQHFGDGTRLSIL.

This clonotype was seen at least ten times. The chain couples TRBV7-2 to TRBJ2-4; possibly TRBD2 for D (7 bases). The CDR3 covers 16 residues. V lost 1 base and J lost 7, with 17 bases in between. CDR1 and CDR2 from the germline V gene are SGHTA and FQGNSA. CDR3 sequence: CASSLVGGAIYNIQYF. In DNA, the CDR3 is TGTGCCAGCAGCTTAGTGGGGGGGGCGATATATAACATTCAGTACTTC.

This chain links TRBV10-3 with TRBJ2-7; maybe TRBD2 (6 bases). CDR1 ENHRY and CDR2 SYGVKD come from the germline V gene. The CDR3 is 13 amino acids. V lost 8 bases, J lost 3 bases, and 14 bases lay in between. This chain's CDR3 is CAISSPTSYEQYF. The CDR3 nucleotides are TGTGCCATCTCTAGTCCGACTAGCTACGAGCAGTACTTC.